This T cell receptor (beta chain) was sequenced during a study of T cells in Graves' hyperthyroidism and ophthalmopathy. Template material for amplifying TCR beta CDR3 regions consisted of RNA transcripts. A first-round RT-PCR of the TCR CDR3 used the HTBI primer set. TCRdb re-analysed the multiplex PCR reads in MiXCR, keeping a single row per CDR3 protein. The sample carries 490,000 or so distinct CDR3 sequences, about 16% recorded once. Germline V CDR1 and CDR2: SGHRS, YFSETQ. V was cut by 7 bases and J by 4 bases, with 13 bases left in between. The length of the CDR3 is 13 residues. This clonotype was detected only a few times.

The specimen was blood. The rearrangement uses TRBV5-1 and TRBJ2-3; either TRBD1 or TRBD2 may supply D (6 bases each). The TCR was taken from a woman aged 25 to 39 with Graves' ophthalmopathy. The CDR3, as DNA: TGCGCCAGCTATTCGGGGGCCCCAGATACGCAGTATTTT. Protein: CASYSGAPDTQYF.